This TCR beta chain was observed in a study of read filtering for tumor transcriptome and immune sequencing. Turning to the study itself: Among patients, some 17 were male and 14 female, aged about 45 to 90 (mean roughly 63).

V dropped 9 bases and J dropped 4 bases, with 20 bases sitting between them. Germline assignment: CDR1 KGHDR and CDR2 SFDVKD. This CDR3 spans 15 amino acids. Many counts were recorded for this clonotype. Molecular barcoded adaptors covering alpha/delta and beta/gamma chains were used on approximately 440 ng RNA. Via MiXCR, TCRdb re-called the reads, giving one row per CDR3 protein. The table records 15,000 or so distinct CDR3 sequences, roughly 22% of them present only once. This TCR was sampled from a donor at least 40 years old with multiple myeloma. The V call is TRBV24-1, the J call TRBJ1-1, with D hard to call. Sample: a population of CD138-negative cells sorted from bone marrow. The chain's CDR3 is CATFRGSERVTEAFF. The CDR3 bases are TGTGCCACCTTTAGAGGGTCAGAACGAGTCACTGAAGCTTTCTTT.